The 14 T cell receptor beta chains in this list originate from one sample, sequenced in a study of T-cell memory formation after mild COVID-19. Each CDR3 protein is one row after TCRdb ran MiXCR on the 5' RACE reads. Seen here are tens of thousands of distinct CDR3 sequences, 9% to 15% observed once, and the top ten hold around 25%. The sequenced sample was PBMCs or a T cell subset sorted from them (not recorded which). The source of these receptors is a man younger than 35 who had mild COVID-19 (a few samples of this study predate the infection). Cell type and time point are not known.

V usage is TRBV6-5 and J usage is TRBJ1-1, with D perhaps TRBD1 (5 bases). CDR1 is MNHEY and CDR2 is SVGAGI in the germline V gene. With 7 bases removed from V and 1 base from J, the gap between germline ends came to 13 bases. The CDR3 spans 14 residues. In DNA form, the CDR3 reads TGTGCCAGCACCCGGGGAGGGACGAACACTGAAGCTTTCTTT. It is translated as CASTRGGTNTEAFF.

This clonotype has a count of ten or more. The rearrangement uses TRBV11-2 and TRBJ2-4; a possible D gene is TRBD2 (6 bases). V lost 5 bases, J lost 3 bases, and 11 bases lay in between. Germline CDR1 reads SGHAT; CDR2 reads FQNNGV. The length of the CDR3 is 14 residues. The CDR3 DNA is TGTGCCAGCAGCGCTCAGGGAGGCAAAAACATTCAGTACTTC. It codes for CASSAQGGKNIQYF.

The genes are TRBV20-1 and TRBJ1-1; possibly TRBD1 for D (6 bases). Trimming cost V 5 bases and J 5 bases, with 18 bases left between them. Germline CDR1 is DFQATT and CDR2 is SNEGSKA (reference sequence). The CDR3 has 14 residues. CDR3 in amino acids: CSAPRGGGWTEAFF. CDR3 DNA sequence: TGCAGTGCTCCTCGGGGGGGCGGATGGACTGAAGCTTTCTTT.

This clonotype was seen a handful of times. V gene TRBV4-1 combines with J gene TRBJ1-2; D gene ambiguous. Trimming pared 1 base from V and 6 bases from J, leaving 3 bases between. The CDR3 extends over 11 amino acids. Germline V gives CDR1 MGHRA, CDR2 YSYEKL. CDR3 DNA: TGCGCCAGCAGCCAAGGGGATGGCTACACCTTC. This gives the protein CASSQGDGYTF.

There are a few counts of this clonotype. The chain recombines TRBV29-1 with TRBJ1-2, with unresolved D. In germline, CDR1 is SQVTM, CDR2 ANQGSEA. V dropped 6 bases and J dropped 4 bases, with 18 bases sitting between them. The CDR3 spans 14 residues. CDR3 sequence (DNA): TGCAGCGTAACATCTCTGACACGCCTCTATGGCTACACCTTC. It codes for CSVTSLTRLYGYTF.

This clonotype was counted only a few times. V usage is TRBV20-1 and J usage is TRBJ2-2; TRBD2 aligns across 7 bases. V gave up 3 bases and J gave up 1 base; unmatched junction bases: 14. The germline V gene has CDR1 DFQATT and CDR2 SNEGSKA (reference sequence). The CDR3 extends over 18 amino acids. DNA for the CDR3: TGCAGTGCTAGCGGGTTGAGCGGGAAGATTGGGAACACCGGGGAGCTGTTTTTT. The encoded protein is CSASGLSGKIGNTGELFF.

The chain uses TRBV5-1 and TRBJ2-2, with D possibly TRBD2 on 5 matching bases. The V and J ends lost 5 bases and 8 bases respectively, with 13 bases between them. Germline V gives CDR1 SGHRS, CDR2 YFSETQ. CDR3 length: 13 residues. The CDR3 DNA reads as TGCGCCAGCAGGACCGGGGAGATGGGGGAGCTGTTTTTT. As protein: CASRTGEMGELFF.

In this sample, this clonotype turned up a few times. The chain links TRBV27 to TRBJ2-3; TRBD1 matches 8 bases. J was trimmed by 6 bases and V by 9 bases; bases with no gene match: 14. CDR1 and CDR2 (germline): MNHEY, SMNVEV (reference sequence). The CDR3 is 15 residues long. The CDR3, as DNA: TGTGCCAGTCAAATCAGGGGGCGACGAGGGGATACGCAGTATTTT. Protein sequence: CASQIRGRRGDTQYF.

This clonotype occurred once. The CDR3 nucleotides are TGTGCCAGCAGTTCCACCCGACAGGAAAGGGCCTACGAGCAGTACTTC. Translating gives CASSSTRQERAYEQYF. The chain combines TRBV28 with TRBJ2-7, with a weak D call TRBD1 (6 bases). The CDR3 consists of 16 residues. The V end lost 4 bases, the J end lost 2 bases, and 18 bases lay between the germline ends. CDR1 is MDHEN, CDR2 SYDVKM, per germline.

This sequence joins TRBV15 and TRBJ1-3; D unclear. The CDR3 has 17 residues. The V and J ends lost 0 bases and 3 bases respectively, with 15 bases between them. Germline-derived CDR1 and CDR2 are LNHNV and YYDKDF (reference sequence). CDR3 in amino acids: CATSRDQGSWDGNTIYF. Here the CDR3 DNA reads TGTGCCACCAGCAGAGATCAAGGTTCCTGGGATGGAAACACCATATATTTT.

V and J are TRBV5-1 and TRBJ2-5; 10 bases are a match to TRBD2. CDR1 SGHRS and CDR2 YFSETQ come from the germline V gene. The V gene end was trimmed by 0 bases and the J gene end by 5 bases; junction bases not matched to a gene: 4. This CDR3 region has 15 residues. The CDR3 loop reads CASSLAGTSDETQYF. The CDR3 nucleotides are TGCGCCAGCAGCTTGGCCGGGACTAGCGATGAGACCCAGTACTTC.

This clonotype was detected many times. CDR3 residues: CASSRNPSEETQYF. CDR3 nucleotide sequence: TGCGCCAGCAGCCGGAACCCGTCGGAGGAGACCCAGTACTTC. The chain uses TRBV5-1 and TRBJ2-5; D uncertain. The CDR3 has 14 amino acids. Trimming removed 4 bases at V and 5 bases at J, with 15 bases between. Germline assignment: CDR1 SGHRS and CDR2 YFSETQ.

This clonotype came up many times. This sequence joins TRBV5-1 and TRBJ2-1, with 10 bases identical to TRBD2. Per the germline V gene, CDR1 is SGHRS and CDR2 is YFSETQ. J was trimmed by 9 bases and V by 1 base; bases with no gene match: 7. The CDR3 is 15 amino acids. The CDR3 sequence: CASSLRLAGEFEQFF. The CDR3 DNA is TGCGCCAGCAGCTTGCGTCTAGCGGGGGAGTTTGAGCAGTTCTTC.

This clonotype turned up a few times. For the CDR3, the DNA is TGCGCCAGCAGCACCGAGGCCTCATGGAACACTGAAGCTTTCTTT. Translation: CASSTEASWNTEAFF. The chain employs TRBV5-1 and TRBJ1-1; no clear D gene. Germline CDR1 reads SGHRS; CDR2 reads YFSETQ. The CDR3 is made up of 15 amino acids. The ends were cut back, 4 bases at V and 1 base at J, with 14 bases in the middle.